The present TCR beta chain was sequenced within a study of molecular identifiers for immune sequencing clone quantification (dated by TCRdb to the late 2010s). Background on the whole study: In a replicate experiment, RNA from around 20,000 or 100,000 naive CD8 T cells was split into five aliquots, four of which were sequenced. This methods study used CD8 T cells to benchmark TCR RNA copy counting and molecular-identifier clustering-based TCR repertoire sequencing (MIDCIRS).

Results the study describes overall, beyond this receptor: Naive libraries contained spiked-in Jurkat TCR RNA (approximately nine copies' worth), which is not part of the donor repertoire. Highly expanded clone sizes could be underestimated if identical TCR molecules share a barcode. Even against a background of about a million naive CD8 T cells, spiked-in Jurkat TCR RNA amounting to a single cell's worth was reported to be detectable. In CMV-specific effector cells, clones with more than 20 RNA copies accounted for over 99% of molecules, whereas in naive cells such clones accounted for under 1%. Modeling indicated approximately 3.1 TCR RNA copies recovered per cell, compared with about 9.7 by digital PCR, which implies a capture efficiency of 25% to 35%. When barcode sub-clustering was omitted, TCR diversity was inflated by chimeric consensus sequences, with chimeras reaching as high as 47%.

This clonotype has a count of ten or more. What antigen it recognizes has not been identified. Per-base qualities were not stored, and no clone one base away is much larger. Preparation of the library involved PCR. The reads were generated on a NextSeq 500. Bulk TCR libraries were generated as previously described, with the TCR primers listed in Table S5 used. Total RNA was purified with the Qiagen AllPrep DNA/RNA kit. Before analysis, reads from multiple sequencing runs of one library were combined. As for the authors' bioinformatics: Reads were retained only if the reads had an exact TCR constant sequence, and the retained reads were trimmed to 150 nt and grouped according to their 12-nt molecular barcodes. Reads in each barcode group were sub-clustered using a 15% Levenshtein threshold, and a quality-weighted consensus sequence was built for each RNA molecule. Non-functional sequences were excluded, and lower-count sequences lying one edit away from another sequence were also excluded. Barcode sub-clusters with fewer than 20% of the maximum read count were removed, based on fitting two negative binomial distributions. TCRdb applied fastp at Q25 and MiXCR to the public reads, then kept only in-frame beta chains. For every CDR3 protein sequence, its rows merge into one entry that carries the most common genes and DNA. TCRdb's processing, not the authors' own work, is the source of the V and J calls. The sample yields a few hundred thousand distinct CDR3 sequences; over 20% were counted once. The ten biggest clones cover around 0.7% of the sample.

Libraries of naive CD8 T cells were built from anywhere between roughly 19,000 and 1,000,000 sorted cells, with 10%, 30% or 50% of the purified RNA used. Naive CD8 T cells were FACS-sorted as CD8+CD4-CCR7+CD45RA+ on a BD FACSAria II into RLT Plus buffer. Detection sensitivity was tested by spiking Jurkat RNA equal to roughly nine TCR copies' worth into samples containing roughly 19,000-1,100,000 naive CD8 T cells. Enrichment of CD8 T cells was done with RosetteSep CD8+ T Cell Enrichment Cocktail plus Ficoll-Paque, and ACK red cell lysis came afterward. This sequence was found in a human donor in good health. Some libraries in this study had Jurkat cell RNA spiked in. What was sequenced was naive CD8+ T cells from blood, with Jurkat cell RNA spiked in. The cell subset or site label, as the study defines it: FACS-sorted CD8+CD4-CCR7+CD45RA+ naive T cells.

The DNA is as follows: TGTGCCAGTGGAAGTTTTAGCACAGATACGCAGTATTTT. The encoded protein is CASGSFSTDTQYF. Here the chain combines TRBV28 and TRBJ2-3, with the D gene call left open. Trimming at the junction amounts to 9 bases on V and 0 bases on J, and the germline ends lie 10 bases apart. The germline V gene encodes CDR1 MDHEN and CDR2 SYDVKM. There are 13 amino acids in the CDR3, from cysteine to phenylalanine inclusive. The read is trimmed to its CDR3 DNA, 39 bases read in frame from base 1. The entire variable domain, with the stretches around the CDR3 drawn from the reference TRBV28 and TRBJ2-3 proteins, is DVKVTQSSRYLVKRTGEKVFLECVQDMDHENMFWYRQDPGLGLRLIYFSYDVKMKEKGDIPEGYSVSREKKERFSLILESASTNQTSMYLCASGSFSTDTQYFGPGTRLTVL.